This T cell receptor (beta chain) is from a study of control samples from healthy donors and cancer patients. Germline V gene data show CDR1 as SNHLY and CDR2 as FYNNEI. The ends were cut back, 8 bases at V and 2 bases at J, with 15 bases in the middle. This CDR3 comprises 15 residues. Profiling relied on immunoSEQ multiplex PCR, and the TCRdb table lists in-frame clones only, not all of them. The data show 80,000 or so clones, with around 95% seen just once and around 6.4% held by the top ten. The sample taken for sequencing was blood. The chain couples TRBV2 to TRBJ2-2; D ambiguous. The origin of this receptor is a woman aged 40 to 50 in good health. The CDR3 loop reads CASFLSVINTGELFF. CDR3 sequence (DNA): TGTGCCAGCTTCCTATCGGTGATTAACACCGGGGAGCTGTTTTTT.